This TCR beta chain derives from a study of shared clonotypes between healthy human individuals (dated by TCRdb to 2020 to 2021). Study-wide context: Three men and a couple of women, aged 18 to 49 years, made up the cohort. Different laboratories and diverse techniques were used to prepare libraries and sequence TCR repertoires, to increase sequencing depth and limit assay-specific biases. Per donor, three plates each were used for CD4 naive and CD4 memory, two for CD8 naive, and one for CD8 memory. Between about 0.9 and 9 billion PBMCs per donor were obtained by leukapheresis. To estimate repertoire size and how much clonotype sharing occurs between individuals, the study deeply sequenced the blood TCR repertoires of roughly 5 healthy adults. Here is what the overall study found, with its caveats: Sampling was restricted to blood, and TCR repertoires in tissue are likely to differ from TCR repertoires in blood. Pairwise subsampling led to the expectation that sequencing depth would affect the degree of clonotype sharing among donors. Even with the large sequencing depth, rarefaction of the sorted-subset datasets indicated that sequencing was incomplete. Across a handful of donors, around 5% of naive CD4, roughly 3.5% of naive CD8, approximately 2.5% of memory CD4, and approximately 0.4% of memory CD8 clonotypes were shared. Estimated clonotype richness was generally larger for naive than for memory subsets. The small number of donors limited the genetic and exposure-history diversity represented. Compared with non-shared clonotypes, clonotypes shared by all four sorted-subset donors had higher generation probabilities.

The donors were healthy, HIV-negative adults with no recently reported acute infections or vaccinations. All donors were Caucasian adults living in Nashville, Tennessee, USA. CD4+ T cells were enriched by magnetic negative selection; naive cells were then positively selected on CD45RA, and the negative fraction formed the memory subset. Blood was collected by leukapheresis, and PBMCs were isolated by Ficoll-Histopaque density gradient centrifugation and then cryopreserved in liquid nitrogen vapor phase. Analytical flow cytometry was used to check the purity and quantity of each magnetically sorted T cell population. Each sorted fraction had its genomic DNA isolated and then quantified by UV absorbance on a Nanodrop 2000c. The CDR3 spans 14 residues, from the cysteine through the phenylalanine. Only the CDR3 DNA is retained, 42 bases long and in frame from the first base. CDR1 and CDR2 (SGHRS, YFSETQ) derive from the germline V gene. V gives up 5 bases and J gives up 8 bases, and the segment between their germline ends measures 14 bases.

TCR CDR3 regions were amplified from genomic DNA by multiplex PCR using the deep immunoSEQ assay. For each cell subset, the extracted genomic DNA was distributed evenly across all wells of several immunoSEQ 96-well plates, and each plate served as one replicate. For sorted subsets, 200 ng of genomic DNA, equivalent to 25,000 to 35,000 T cell genomes, went into each replicate PCR. Purified libraries were measured with a Qubit 3.0 fluorometer, size-checked on a Bioanalyzer 2100, and measured again with the KAPA Library Quantification kit. Every immunoSEQ 96-well plate was sequenced on a dedicated single-read 150-cycle Illumina NextSeq 550 flow cell. As for how the authors treated the data: The immunoSEQ output contained only junctional sequences without quality scores, so filtering could not match that applied to full-length reads. To assign V/J genes and CDR3, sequences were annotated against IMGT germline references using PyIR, a Python wrapper for IgBLAST v1.9. Reads were removed for weak V/J assignments (E-value above 1e-6), missing CDR3, stop codons, out-of-frame junctions, or ambiguous translated residues. V3J clonotypes were defined as sequences sharing the same inferred V gene, J gene, and CDR3 amino acid sequence. To compute the percentage overlap between repertoires, the number of shared unique clonotypes was divided by the size of the smaller repertoire. Repertoire richness was assessed with RTK rarefaction, the Chao1 estimator, and Recon v2.1 estimates of unobserved clonotypes. Generation probabilities for all TCRbeta clonotypes obtained by the gDNA method from several donors were computed using OLGA. TCRdb holds this immuneACCESS table with in-frame rearrangements only. Some clones are missing; in checked studies, unresolved V genes explain under half, and the rest has no known cause. That table gives V, J and clone size, and the DNA gave D and trimming. The sample profile shows some 2,000,000 clones; 85% to 95% of them were found once. The ten most abundant clones make up 0.1% to 0.15% of the sample.

Concerning this clone: There is no known antigen for this receptor. No per-base quality is available; no much larger clone lies one base away.

This receptor was identified in a man between 18 and 29 years old in good health. In this chain, TRBV5-1 is recombined with TRBJ1-6, with no confidently assigned D gene. The sample taken for sequencing was naive CD4+ T cells sorted from blood. What this sample's cell subset or site label stands for: CD45RA+ positively selected. Here the CDR3 is given as CASSNRAEDSPLHF. The bases read TGCGCCAGCAGTAACCGGGCAGAGGATTCACCCCTCCACTTT.